A selection of T cell receptor beta chains follows, all from one sample in a study of CD8+ T cells in alopecia areata. Profiling relied on immunoSEQ multiplex PCR, and the TCRdb table lists in-frame clones only, not all of them. The sample yields 200,000 to 250,000 clones, about 64% seen once. Sequencing used CD4+ T cells sorted from blood, obtained at week 4, from a patient treated with tofacitinib. The receptors were gathered from a human donor with alopecia areata. The conserved cysteine and the conserved F or W are not part of the CDR3 here.

cdr3_aa	v_call	cdr3_length	j_call
ASSESGTGGPAQH	TRBV25-1	13	TRBJ1-5
ASSRTGKEYAF	TRBV6-5	11	TRBJ1-1
ASSRTGGDNSPLH	TRBV5-1	13	TRBJ1-6
ASTSRLGGYT	TRBV6-5	10	TRBJ1-2
ASSEARGLTYGYT	TRBV2	13	TRBJ1-2
ASSQATSGGFTGELF	TRBV4-1	15	TRBJ2-2
ASSPTYGQPQH	TRBV18	11	TRBJ1-5
SASDGYGYT	TRBV20-1	9	TRBJ1-2
AISSPDTGELF	TRBV10-3	11	TRBJ2-2
ASSQSTGGFYEQY	TRBV5-1	13	TRBJ2-7
AWTEPRFTTYGYT	TRBV30	13	TRBJ1-2
ASSTSGATYNEQF	TRBV7-3	13	TRBJ2-1
ASSLVGRQAYGYT	TRBV5-4	13	TRBJ1-2
ASSPVGPPYEQY	TRBV5-6	12	TRBJ2-7
ASSPSSTGGFTEAF	TRBV11-2	14	TRBJ1-1
ASSLAGLHNEQF	TRBV5-1	12	TRBJ2-1
AWSGTTTQY	TRBV30	9	TRBJ2-3
ASSVDGQGDSPLH	TRBV9	13	TRBJ1-6
ASSLSPGGSTDTQY	TRBV4-1	14	TRBJ2-3
ASSSPGSGSYGYT	TRBV7-2	13	TRBJ1-2
ASSFHQGESDTQY	TRBV7-9	13	TRBJ2-3
ASSPRDIASSNEQF	TRBV7-8	14	TRBJ2-1
ASSLGRGTGELF	TRBV7-2	12	TRBJ2-2
SVEARKGANYGYT	TRBV29-1	13	TRBJ1-2
SVHRGEKLF	TRBV29-1	9	TRBJ1-4
ASSLDAGANTGELF	TRBV5-1	14	TRBJ2-2
ASSLDRDGYEQY	TRBV7-2	12	TRBJ2-7
ASSGVSEAF	TRBV18	9	TRBJ1-1
ASSSQRGHTGELF	TRBV5-5	13	TRBJ2-2
AWSVGQGGGGYT	TRBV30	12	TRBJ1-2
ASSYGGIGDTQY	TRBV6-5	12	TRBJ2-3
ASNRQGAREQY	TRBV10-2	11	TRBJ2-7
AWSVYGYEQY	TRBV30	10	TRBJ2-7
ASSPVRQTEAF	TRBV2	11	TRBJ1-1
ASSLGGTQY	TRBV5-6	9	TRBJ2-3
ASSSGRAGANVLT	TRBV7-7	13	TRBJ2-6
ASSVGEAGEQF	TRBV9	11	TRBJ2-1
SVGGQGNQPQH	TRBV29-1	11	TRBJ1-5
ASSLGGLHTGELF	TRBV5-1	13	TRBJ2-2
ATSPEEGPYEQY	TRBV15	12	TRBJ2-7
SGRDRVNTEAF	TRBV29-1	11	TRBJ1-1
ASSLMGSDRGQY	TRBV7-2	12	TRBJ2-3
ASSSRLAFSGELF	TRBV7-8	13	TRBJ2-2
ASSAPARETQY	TRBV19	11	TRBJ2-5
ASSHPVQNTEAF	TRBV6-5	12	TRBJ1-1
ASPRGFYEQY	TRBV27	10	TRBJ2-7
SVEGLDTQY	TRBV29-1	9	TRBJ2-3
ASSLVSGANVLT	TRBV5-1	12	TRBJ2-6
ASSLGAGRGGANVLT	TRBV7-9	15	TRBJ2-6
ASSRPQGLETQY	TRBV7-2	12	TRBJ2-5
ASSLHGTGDKNIQY	TRBV28	14	TRBJ2-4
ASSSLVRGYT	TRBV5-4	10	TRBJ1-2
ASRDYNEQF	TRBV2	9	TRBJ2-1
ASSWGGADTQY	TRBV7-2	11	TRBJ2-3
AWSVQGSSYNEQF	TRBV30	13	TRBJ2-1
ASSVRDTETQY	TRBV9	11	TRBJ2-5
ASSGQGAGNEQF	TRBV5-1	12	TRBJ2-1